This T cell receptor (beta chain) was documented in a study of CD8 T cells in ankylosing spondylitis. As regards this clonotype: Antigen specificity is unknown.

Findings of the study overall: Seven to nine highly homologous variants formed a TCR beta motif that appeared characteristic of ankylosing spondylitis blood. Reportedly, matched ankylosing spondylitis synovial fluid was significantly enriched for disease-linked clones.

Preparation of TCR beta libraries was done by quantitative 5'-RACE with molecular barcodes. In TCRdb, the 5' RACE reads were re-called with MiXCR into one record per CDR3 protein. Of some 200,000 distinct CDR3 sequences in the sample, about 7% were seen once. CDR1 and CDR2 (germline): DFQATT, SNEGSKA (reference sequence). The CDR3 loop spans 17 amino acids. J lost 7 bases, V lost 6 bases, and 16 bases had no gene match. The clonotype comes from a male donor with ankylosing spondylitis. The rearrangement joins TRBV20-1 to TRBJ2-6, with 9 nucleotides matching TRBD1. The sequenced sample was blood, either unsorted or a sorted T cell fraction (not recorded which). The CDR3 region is CSATGQGMFRRANVLTF. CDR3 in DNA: TGCAGTGCCACCGGACAGGGGATGTTTAGGCGTGCCAACGTCCTGACTTTC.